The clone carrying this T cell receptor (beta chain) turned up a few times. This specimen belongs to a study of blood T cells in healthy people across ages. A second PCR of about 7 to 11 cycles used a sample-barcoded 5' primer and a J-beta primer mix. Each cDNA molecule, via a template-switch adaptor with 12 random nucleotides, was tagged. TCRdb ran MiXCR on the 5' RACE reads and lists one entry per CDR3 protein. The sample holds about 840,000 distinct CDR3 sequences; roughly 28% are singletons and the top ten take 10% to 13%. CDR3 length: 16 residues. Per the germline V gene, CDR1 is MDHEN and CDR2 is SYDVKM. Trimming at V came to 5 bases and at J to 1 base, leaving 11 bases not matched to a gene. Separately, the same data were catalogued under a study of T cells of mothers and their children.

Sequencing was carried out using blood. The sequence was collected from a woman aged 40 to 49 in good health. The genes are TRBV28 and TRBJ2-7, with 7 bases fitting TRBD2. The CDR3 DNA follows: TGTGCCAGCAGTCCATCGGGGGGACTGGGATCCTACGAGCAGTACTTC. This codes for CASSPSGGLGSYEQYF.